The T cell receptor beta chain described here comes from a study of T cell responses to AZD1222 COVID-19 vaccine. Overall study findings and caveats: With dominance at 160-218 and 743-854, vaccine-associated CD4 TCRs spanned spike. Mostly white British, mostly female donors; authors suggested clonal diversity may be underestimated. At baseline, just a handful of AZD1222 recipients tested seropositive. Nearly half of spike-specific TCRs reportedly target variant regions that are unmutated in the B.1.351 and B.1.1.7 variants.

Germline CDR1 reads SGHAT; CDR2 reads FQNNGV. CDR3 size: 17 residues. V trimming: 5 bases; J trimming: 1 base; junction bases outside the gene matches: 12. A note on this clone: Antigen unknown.

Assay used: immunoSEQ multiplex PCR; TCRdb lists only in-frame clones, some missing. The table records 100,000 or so clones, around nine tenths of them present only once. This sequence originates from an adult in good health. Sequenced here: peripheral blood, sampled on day 0 of AZD1222 vaccination. The rearrangement joins TRBV11-2 to TRBJ2-3; 7 nucleotides agree with TRBD1. The CDR3 nucleotides are TGTGCCAGCAGCCCCTCCCCGACAGGGTCAGGCACAGATACGCAGTATTTT. It encodes CASSPSPTGSGTDTQYF.